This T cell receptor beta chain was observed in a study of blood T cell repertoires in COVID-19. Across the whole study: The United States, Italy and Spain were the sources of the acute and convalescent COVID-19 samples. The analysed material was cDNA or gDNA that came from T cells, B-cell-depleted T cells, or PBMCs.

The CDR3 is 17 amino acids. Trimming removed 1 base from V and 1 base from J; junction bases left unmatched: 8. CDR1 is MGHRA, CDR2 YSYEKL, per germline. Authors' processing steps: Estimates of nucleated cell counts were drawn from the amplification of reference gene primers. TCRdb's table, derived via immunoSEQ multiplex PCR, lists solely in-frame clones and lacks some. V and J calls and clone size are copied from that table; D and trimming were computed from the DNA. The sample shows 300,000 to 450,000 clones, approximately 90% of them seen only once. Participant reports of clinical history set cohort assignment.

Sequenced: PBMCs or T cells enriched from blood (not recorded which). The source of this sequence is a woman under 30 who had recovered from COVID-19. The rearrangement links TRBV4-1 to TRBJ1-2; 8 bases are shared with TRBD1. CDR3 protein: CASSQATQGAVNYGYTF. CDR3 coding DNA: TGCGCCAGCAGCCAAGCGACCCAGGGGGCTGTTAACTATGGCTACACCTTC.